The TCR beta chain under discussion was sequenced for a study of T-cell memory formation after mild COVID-19. Study-level information: Largely donor-specific TCR clusters were found. Notes on the study in general: Pre-infection memory already had some responding clones, implying cross-reactive memory joined. The second-wave clones peaking on day 37 were not confirmed as SARS-CoV-2-specific.

This clonotype has just a few counts. Its antigen is not known. The TCR alpha and TCR beta cDNA libraries, bearing sample barcodes and UMIs, were generated by 5'RACE using constant-segment primers. TCRdb reprocessed the 5' RACE reads with MiXCR, giving one entry per CDR3 protein. The data show fewer than 650,000 distinct CDR3 sequences, with about 20% seen just once and 8.4% held by the top ten. This receptor was taken from an adult woman who had mild COVID-19 (a few samples of this study predate the infection). Cell type and time point are not known. The source material was PBMCs or a T cell subset sorted from them (not recorded which).

CDR3 residues: CAIPGGAGDYGYTF. CDR3 coding DNA: TGTGCCATACCCGGAGGGGCAGGCGACTATGGCTACACCTTC. The rearrangement uses TRBV10-3 and TRBJ1-2; D perhaps matches TRBD1 (5 bases). CDR3 size: 14 residues. CDR1 ENHRY and CDR2 SYGVKD come from the germline V gene. The V end was cut by 9 bases, the J end by 3 bases, with 17 bases between.